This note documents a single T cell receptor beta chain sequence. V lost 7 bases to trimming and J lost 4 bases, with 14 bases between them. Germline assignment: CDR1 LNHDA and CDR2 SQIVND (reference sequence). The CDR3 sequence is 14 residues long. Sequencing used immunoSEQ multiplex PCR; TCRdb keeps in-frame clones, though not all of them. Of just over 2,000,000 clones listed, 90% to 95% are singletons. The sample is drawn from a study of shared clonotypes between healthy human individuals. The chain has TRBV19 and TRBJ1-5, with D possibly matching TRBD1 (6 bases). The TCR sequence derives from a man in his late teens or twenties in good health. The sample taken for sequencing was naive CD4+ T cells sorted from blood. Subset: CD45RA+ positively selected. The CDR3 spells CASTWGAPNQPQHF. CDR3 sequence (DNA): TGTGCCAGTACCTGGGGGGCACCTAATCAGCCCCAGCATTTT.